What follows are 16 T cell receptor beta chains derived from one specimen sequenced in a study of blood T cell repertoires in COVID-19. Method: immunoSEQ multiplex PCR; TCRdb's copy keeps in-frame clones and lacks some. The table has about 400,000 clones, approximately 90% seen once. The specimen sequenced was PBMCs or T cells enriched from blood (not recorded which). These TCRs come from a woman younger than 45 with acute COVID-19.

J is TRBJ1-1 and V is TRBV29-1; unclear D gene. Trimming removed 7 bases at V and 3 bases at J, with 15 bases between. This CDR3 comprises 13 residues. Germline CDR1 reads SQVTM; CDR2 reads ANQGSEA. The CDR3 DNA follows: TGCAGCGCTAAAAACTTGGGAGACACTGAAGCTTTCTTT. It codes for CSAKNLGDTEAFF.

The V and J genes are TRBV19 and TRBJ1-5; D perhaps matches TRBD1 (6 bases). Trimming removed 1 base from V and 3 bases from J, with 10 bases in between. CDR3 length equals 15 residues. CDR1 is LNHDA, CDR2 SQIVND, per germline (reference sequence). For the CDR3, the DNA is TGTGCCAGTAGTATAGTGGCAGGGGTCAATCAGCCCCAGCATTTT. Its translation: CASSIVAGVNQPQHF.

The chain recombines TRBV24-1 with TRBJ2-1; TRBD2 agrees at 8 bases. The CDR3 is 18 amino acids. In germline, CDR1 is KGHDR, CDR2 SFDVKD. V lost 2 bases and J lost 8; bases outside the gene matches: 16. The CDR3 region has the DNA TGTGCCACCAGTGATTCTCCCCGGGGGAGCGGGGGAATGGATGAGCAGTTCTTC. Amino acid sequence: CATSDSPRGSGGMDEQFF.

The gene calls are TRBV6-4 and TRBJ2-7; TRBD2 matches 10 bases. This CDR3 is built from 14 residues. V lost 6 bases to trimming and J lost 7 bases; unmatched junction nucleotides: 9. Germline-derived CDR1 and CDR2 are MRHNA and SNTAGT. The CDR3 nucleotides read TGTGCCAGCAGGGCCCTAGCGGGGGCTGGGGAGCAGTACTTC. Translating it yields CASRALAGAGEQYF.

The table lists this clone with a count of one. The chain has TRBV5-1 and TRBJ2-7; tentatively, D is TRBD1 (5 bases). V lost 5 bases to trimming and J lost 1 base, with 19 bases between them. CDR3 size: 16 residues. The V gene's germline CDR1 is SGHRS and CDR2 YFSETQ. CDR3 amino acids: CASRYADTHPSYEQYF. The CDR3, as DNA: TGCGCCAGCAGGTATGCGGACACCCATCCGTCCTACGAGCAGTACTTC.

The chain has TRBV19 and TRBJ1-6, with TRBD1 matching over 7 bases. The germline CDR1 and CDR2 sequences are LNHDA and SQIVND (reference sequence). The CDR3 contains 13 residues. V trimming: 9 bases; J trimming: 7 bases; junction bases outside the gene matches: 6. This CDR3 is CASQPRGNSPLHF. DNA for the CDR3: TGTGCCAGCCAACCCAGGGGGAATTCACCCCTCCACTTT.

This clone appeared a few times. J is TRBJ1-5 and V is TRBV28; unclear D gene. V lost 4 bases and J lost 1, with 5 bases in between. CDR3 length: 13 residues. CDR1 and CDR2 (germline): MDHEN, SYDVKM. CDR3 nucleotide sequence: TGTGCCAGCAGTTACTTGAGCAATCAGCCCCAGCATTTT. The encoded protein is CASSYLSNQPQHF.

The gene calls are TRBV28 and TRBJ1-3, with a weak D call TRBD1 (6 bases). CDR3 length: 14 residues. The V end lost 7 bases, the J end lost 2 bases, and 12 bases lay between the germline ends. From germline, CDR1 is MDHEN and CDR2 SYDVKM. The chain's CDR3 is CASIDRSAGNTIYF. The CDR3 bases are TGTGCCAGCATCGACAGGTCCGCTGGAAACACCATATATTTT. The full variable domain, in which reference TRBV28 and TRBJ1-3 provide the parts outside the CDR3, is DVKVTQSSRYLVKRTGEKVFLECVQDMDHENMFWYRQDPGLGLRLIYFSYDVKMKEKGDIPEGYSVSREKKERFSLILESASTNQTSMYLCASIDRSAGNTIYFGEGSWLTVV.

J is TRBJ1-5 and V is TRBV18; D uncertain. The CDR3 extends over 14 amino acids. V lost 6 bases and J lost 3, with 12 bases in between. The germline V gene has CDR1 KGHSH and CDR2 LQKENI. In DNA, the CDR3 is TGTGCCAGCTCCCGGGGAAACGACAATCAGCCCCAGCATTTT. Translation gives CASSRGNDNQPQHF.

This clone was detected ten times or more. This rearrangement joins TRBV6-1 to TRBJ1-5; D uncertain. The V gene's germline CDR1 is MNHNS and CDR2 SASEGT. V lost 2 bases and J lost 0, with 8 bases in between. This CDR3 comprises 15 residues. CDR3 nucleotide sequence: TGTGCCAGCAGTGAACTGGTAGATAGCAATCAGCCCCAGCATTTT. Residues: CASSELVDSNQPQHF.

This rearrangement joins TRBV2 to TRBJ1-5, with D hard to call. The CDR3 runs 16 residues. Trimming pared 1 base from V and 0 bases from J, leaving 10 bases between. The germline V gene encodes CDR1 SNHLY and CDR2 FYNNEI. The CDR3 bases are TGTGCCAGCAGTGAAGGTCGGGTATATAGCAATCAGCCCCAGCATTTT. Encoded protein: CASSEGRVYSNQPQHF.

This rearrangement joins TRBV19 to TRBJ1-3, with 8 bases lining up with TRBD1. Trimming cost V 4 bases and J 0 bases; bases outside gene matches: 8. From germline, CDR1 is LNHDA and CDR2 SQIVND (reference sequence). CDR3 length equals 17 residues. The CDR3 DNA sequence: TGTGCCAGTAGTAAGGGGACAGGTCCTGTCTCTGGAAACACCATATATTTT. Residues: CASSKGTGPVSGNTIYF.

The rearrangement links TRBV6-5 to TRBJ1-1, with 9 bases matching TRBD1. CDR1 and CDR2 from the germline V gene are MNHEY and SVGAGI. This CDR3 spans 15 amino acids. V lost 0 bases, J lost 11 bases, and 10 bases stayed unmatched. CDR3 coding DNA: TGTGCCAGCAGTTACTCAGACCCGGGGACAGGGCTTGCTTTCTTT. Protein sequence: CASSYSDPGTGLAFF.

The chain's CDR3 is CASSFRGNYEQYF. CDR3 in DNA: TGTGCCAGCAGCTTTCGGGGGAATTACGAGCAGTACTTC. V and J are TRBV11-3 and TRBJ2-7; perhaps TRBD2 as D (6 bases). Trimming left V 3 bases short and J 4 bases short, with 10 bases between. The CDR3 sequence is 13 residues long. Germline V gene data show CDR1 as SGHNT and CDR2 as YENEEA.

This clone was seen just once. The rearrangement links TRBV5-8 to TRBJ1-5, with D possibly being TRBD1 (6 bases). The germline gives CDR1 SGHTS, CDR2 YDEGEE. The CDR3 is made up of 15 amino acids. V was pared by 3 bases and J by 6 bases, with 16 bases between. This CDR3 is CASSSYTGSRQPQHF. For the CDR3, the DNA is TGTGCCAGCAGCTCGTACACAGGGTCTCGTCAGCCCCAGCATTTT.

Here the CDR3 reads CASSSDRGSGNTIYF. As DNA, the CDR3 is TGTGCCAGCAGCTCGGACAGGGGCTCTGGAAACACCATATATTTT. V is TRBV7-3 and J is TRBJ1-3, with TRBD1 matching over 9 bases. CDR3 length: 15 residues. From germline, CDR1 is SGHTA and CDR2 FQGTGA. The junction had 1 base not matched to a gene; V was cut back by 4 bases and J by 0 bases.